The sequence of this TCR beta chain was determined in a study of radiotherapy plus CTLA-4 blockade in lung cancer. Produced via immunoSEQ multiplex PCR; TCRdb's table is partial and in-frame only. The sample lists some 62,000 clones, about 72% occurring once. Those with chemo-refractory metastatic non-small-cell lung cancer were treated with focal radiation combined with CTLA-4 blockade using ipilimumab. General study findings and limits: The authors reported that early blood T cell clone dynamics, with interferon-beta, best predicted response. TCR clones originating in tumors grew in number in blood after radiotherapy plus ipilimumab.

The length of the CDR3 is 16 residues. The ends lost 1 base at V and 3 bases at J; junction bases unmatched: 7. Germline CDR1 reads SGHTA; CDR2 reads FQGNSA. As concerns this clone: The antigen is not known.

The clonotype was recovered from a human donor with non-small cell lung cancer who had a complete response to radiotherapy plus ipilimumab. The genes are TRBV7-2 and TRBJ2-7, with 9 bases matching TRBD2. Sample: peripheral blood, taken from a patient treated with radiotherapy plus ipilimumab. The DNA for the CDR3 is TGTGCCAGCAGCTTAGATCGGCTAGCGGGGTTCTACGAGCAGTACTTC. This sequence encodes CASSLDRLAGFYEQYF.